Sequencing of this T cell receptor (beta chain) was carried out in a study of shared clonotypes between healthy human individuals. The CDR3 contains 15 residues. Germline CDR1 SEHNR, CDR2 FQNEAQ (reference sequence). With 5 bases clipped from V and 5 bases from J, the junction kept 8 bases outside the gene matches. The data were produced by immunoSEQ multiplex PCR, yet TCRdb's version contains in-frame clones alone and is incomplete. The sample holds roughly 600,000 clones, more than 95% seen once. Naive CD8 cells lacked CD45RO, underwent positive selection for CCR7 and left out terminally differentiated effector memory CD45RA+ cells.

This clonotype was sampled from a man aged 30-40 years in good health. This chain joins TRBV7-9 and TRBJ1-1; 10 bases align to TRBD1. Sequenced input: naive CD8+ T cells sorted from blood. CDR3 in amino acids: CASSPSGTGVTEAFF. In nucleotides, the CDR3 is TGTGCCAGCAGCCCCTCCGGGACAGGGGTTACTGAAGCTTTCTTT.